One sample yielded the 8 T cell receptor beta chains listed below, sequenced in a study of T cell changes during pregnancy in multiple sclerosis. The repertoire was sequenced with immunoSEQ multiplex PCR; TCRdb's copy has only in-frame clones and lacks some. This sample yields more than 95,000 clones, of which 85% to 95% are seen a single time; 0.9% to 0.95% belongs to the top ten. The starting material was peripheral blood, obtained after pregnancy. These TCRs come from a female donor with multiple sclerosis, enrolled in a pregnancy study.

This chain joins TRBV5-1 and TRBJ2-3; the match to TRBD2 covers 8 bases. The J segment lost 3 bases and the V segment lost 0 bases, leaving 6 bases of the junction unmatched. The CDR3 totals 16 residues. CDR1 and CDR2 from the germline V gene are SGHRS and YFSETQ. Here the CDR3 reads CASSLGSSGTTDTQYF. The CDR3, as DNA: TGCGCCAGCAGCTTGGGGAGTAGCGGGACAACAGATACGCAGTATTTT.

The chain joins TRBV5-1 to TRBJ2-3; 12 bases align to TRBD2. In germline, CDR1 is SGHRS, CDR2 YFSETQ. This CDR3 has 17 residues. J was trimmed by 0 bases and V by 0 bases; bases with no gene match: 2. CDR3 nucleotide sequence: TGCGCCAGCAGCTTGGAGGGGACTAGCGGGAGCACAGATACGCAGTATTTT. It specifies CASSLEGTSGSTDTQYF.

V is TRBV15 and J is TRBJ1-2; 8 bases are shared with TRBD1. CDR3 length: 16 amino acids. V was clipped by 0 bases and J by 4 bases; unmatched bases: 7. Germline V lookup: CDR1 LNHNV, CDR2 YYDKDF (reference sequence). The CDR3 protein is CATSRDAAGGPYGYTF. CDR3 sequence (DNA): TGTGCCACCAGCAGAGATGCGGCAGGGGGCCCCTATGGCTACACCTTC.

CDR3 nucleotides: TGTGCCAGCAGGATTCAGGGGGGAAACACCGGGGAGCTGTTTTTT. This translates into CASRIQGGNTGELFF. The chain uses TRBV7-3 and TRBJ2-2, with a possible D match to TRBD1 (7 bases). The CDR3 loop spans 15 amino acids. Between the trimmed V and J ends, which lost 6 bases and 2 bases, there was a span of 13 bases. The germline CDR1 and CDR2 sequences are SGHTA and FQGTGA.

V and J are TRBV6-6 and TRBJ1-2; 7 bases are shared with TRBD1. This CDR3 is built from 12 residues. Looked up from germline, CDR1 is MNHNY and CDR2 is SVGAGI (reference sequence). The ends lost 7 bases at V and 6 bases at J; junction bases unmatched: 5. The CDR3 DNA reads TGTGCCAGCACCGGGACAGCGGATGGCTACACCTTC. Residues: CASTGTADGYTF.

This clone was detected only a few times. J is TRBJ1-1 and V is TRBV19; TRBD1 matches at 8 bases. The V gene's germline CDR1 is LNHDA and CDR2 SQIVND (reference sequence). This CDR3 is built from 16 residues. V was clipped by 5 bases and J by 1 base; unmatched bases: 9. The CDR3 loop is CASSAPIGQGNTEAFF. CDR3 in DNA: TGTGCCAGTAGTGCCCCGATTGGACAGGGGAACACTGAAGCTTTCTTT.

The J gene is TRBJ2-5, the V gene TRBV7-7; a weak D match, TRBD1 (6 bases). Germline lookup yields CDR1 SSHAT and CDR2 FNYEAQ (reference sequence). The CDR3 loop spans 14 amino acids. V was pared by 4 bases and J by 1 base, with 10 bases between. The CDR3 reads CASSSDRFQETQYF. CDR3 in DNA: TGTGCCAGCAGCTCTGACAGGTTCCAAGAGACCCAGTACTTC. Supplemented by reference TRBV7-7 and TRBJ2-5, the full variable domain reads GAGVSQSPRYKVTKRGQDVTLRCDPISSHATLYWYQQALGQGPEFLTYFNYEAQPDKSGLPSDRFSAERPEGSISTLTIQRTEQRDSAMYRCASSSDRFQETQYFGPGTRLLVL.

V usage is TRBV5-5 and J usage is TRBJ1-1; 9 bases line up with TRBD1. Germline V lookup: CDR1 SGHKS, CDR2 YYEKEE (reference sequence). The trim removed 2 bases at V and 1 base at J, leaving 6 bases unmatched. The CDR3 has 16 residues. The CDR3 protein is CASSLRTGVGNTEAFF. CDR3 nucleotides: TGTGCCAGCAGCTTACGGACAGGGGTAGGGAACACTGAAGCTTTCTTT.